This TCR beta chain derives from a study of blood T cell repertoires in COVID-19. This clone came up a few times. The table came from immunoSEQ multiplex PCR; TCRdb's copy has only in-frame clones and leaves some out. The sample lists around 72,000 clones; around four fifths were seen once. V trimming: 5 bases; J trimming: 10 bases; junction bases outside the gene matches: 11. Germline-derived CDR1 and CDR2 are SGHTA and FQGTGA. This CDR3 region has 17 residues. This rearrangement joins TRBV7-3 to TRBJ2-1; 16 bases match TRBD2. This TCR was sampled from an elderly woman with acute or convalescent COVID-19. The sequencing input was peripheral blood. This CDR3 reads CASSRPGLAGGGVEQFF. The CDR3 nucleotides read TGTGCCAGCAGCCGCCCGGGACTAGCGGGAGGGGGAGTGGAGCAGTTCTTC.